A selection of T cell receptor beta chains follows, all from one sample in a study of T-cell reconstitution after alpha-beta-depleted transplantation in children. One entry per CDR3 protein, called by TCRdb with MiXCR from the PCR reads. Of approximately 490,000 distinct CDR3 sequences in the sample, about 11% were seen once. Sequenced material: PBMCs, taken before TCRalphabeta/CD19-depleted stem cell transplant. The receptors originated from a child aged 2 to 10 with inherited bone marrow failure, due to receive a stem cell transplant. The CDR3 runs from the conserved cysteine through the conserved F or W. The D gene is left open where the match is weak. Clone size, where shown, is once, few, many, or a class for clones that have expanded.

CDR3 protein	CDR3 DNA	V gene	clone size	J gene	D gene	CDR3 length
CASSDTPAGFYNEQFF	TGCGCCAGCAGTGATACCCCTGCAGGGTTCTACAATGAGCAGTTCTTC	TRBV10-2	many	TRBJ2-1	-	16
CASSPDRYSNQPQHF	TGTGCCAGCAGCCCCGACAGGTATAGCAATCAGCCCCAGCATTTT	TRBV12-3/TRBV12-4	many	TRBJ1-5	-	15
CASSLGGTGGYEQYF	TGCGCCAGCAGCTTGGGGGGGACAGGGGGCTACGAGCAGTACTTC	TRBV5-1	-	TRBJ2-7	TRBD1	15
CASSFQIDGTVLTDTQYF	TGTGCCAGCAGTTTCCAGATCGACGGGACAGTGCTCACAGATACGCAGTATTTT	TRBV6-2/TRBV6-3	once	TRBJ2-3	TRBD1	18
CSATQGGNEQFF	TGCAGTGCTACGCAGGGAGGCAATGAGCAGTTCTTC	TRBV20-1	many	TRBJ2-1	-	12
CASSFHGSGGYTF	TGTGCCAGCAGTTTCCACGGCAGTGGTGGCTACACCTTC	TRBV27	many	TRBJ1-2	-	13
CASSLVLSVSYEQYF	TGTGCCAGCAGCTTGGTCCTAAGCGTCTCCTACGAGCAGTACTTC	TRBV7-2	many	TRBJ2-7	-	15
CASSHHFYSGRSQETQYF	TGTGCCAGCAGTCACCACTTTTATAGCGGGAGATCCCAAGAGACCCAGTACTTC	TRBV6-5	few	TRBJ2-5	TRBD2	18
CASSFLGGGTGELFF	TGTGCCAGCAGCTTCCTTGGGGGGGGCACCGGGGAGCTGTTTTTT	TRBV7-2	many	TRBJ2-2	TRBD2	15
CSAGGAAYNEQFF	TGCAGTGCTGGAGGGGCGGCATACAATGAGCAGTTCTTC	TRBV20-1	few	TRBJ2-1	-	13
CASSYTDTQYF	TGTGCCAGCAGCTACACAGATACGCAGTATTTT	TRBV2	many	TRBJ2-3	-	11
CASGLVVGPGTSGSYEQFF	TGTGCTAGTGGTTTGGTAGTAGGTCCGGGGACTAGCGGGAGCTATGAGCAGTTCTTC	TRBV12-5	many	TRBJ2-1	TRBD2	19
CASSIDSTSPNNEQFF	TGTGCCAGTAGTATAGATAGCACTAGCCCAAACAATGAGCAGTTCTTC	TRBV19	many	TRBJ2-1	-	16
CASSQEGAIDTQYF	TGCGCCAGCAGCCAAGAAGGAGCCATAGATACGCAGTATTTT	TRBV4-3	few	TRBJ2-3	-	14
CASSPGRSASTDTQYF	TGCGCCAGCAGCCCGGGGAGGAGCGCAAGCACAGATACGCAGTATTTT	TRBV5-1	many	TRBJ2-3	-	16
CASSQDAAYGYTF	TGTGCCAGCAGCCAAGATGCTGCTTATGGCTACACCTTC	TRBV3-1	few	TRBJ1-2	-	13
CSVEGLAYEQYF	TGCAGCGTTGAAGGACTAGCCTACGAGCAGTACTTC	TRBV29-1	few	TRBJ2-7	-	12
CASSLSNTYEQYF	TGTGCCAGCAGCTTAAGTAATACCTACGAGCAGTACTTC	TRBV7-2	many	TRBJ2-7	-	13
CSALAGGYDTQYF	TGCAGTGCTTTAGCGGGAGGTTACGATACGCAGTATTTT	TRBV20-1	-	TRBJ2-3	TRBD2	13
CASSQMGAGAPYEQYF	TGCGCCAGCAGCCAAATGGGGGCGGGAGCCCCCTACGAGCAGTACTTC	TRBV4-1	many	TRBJ2-7	-	16
CASSYSGQGASGRAFYEQYF	TGTGCCAGCAGTTACTCGGGGCAGGGGGCTAGCGGGAGGGCCTTTTACGAGCAGTACTTC	TRBV6-2/TRBV6-3	few	TRBJ2-7	TRBD2	20
CASSLGVGGLHEQFF	TGTGCCAGCAGTTTAGGGGTGGGGGGCTTGCATGAGCAGTTCTTC	TRBV12-3/TRBV12-4	many	TRBJ2-1	-	15
CASSLSGAGVKDTQYF	TGTGCCAGCAGTTTGAGTGGGGCGGGAGTAAAAGATACGCAGTATTTT	TRBV27	-	TRBJ2-3	TRBD2	16
CATSTETASTGELFF	TGTGCCACCAGCACCGAGACAGCTTCCACCGGGGAGCTGTTTTTT	TRBV15	few	TRBJ2-2	-	15
CASSSMPSVTYEQYF	TGTGCCAGCAGCTCAATGCCTAGCGTAACCTACGAGCAGTACTTC	TRBV11-2	many	TRBJ2-7	-	15
CASSGVVSGEQFF	TGTGCCAGCAGCGGGGTGGTATCGGGAGAGCAGTTCTTC	TRBV7-8	-	TRBJ2-1	-	13
CASSPHPTAVYGYTF	TGTGCCAGCAGTCCCCACCCTACGGCGGTCTATGGCTACACCTTC	TRBV27	many	TRBJ1-2	-	15
CSVVYRDSNKYF	TGCAGCGTTGTTTACCGGGACAGTAATAAGTATTTT	TRBV29-1	many	TRBJ2-3	TRBD1	12
CSARGREASGSEQYF	TGCAGTGCTAGAGGGCGGGAGGCCTCTGGGAGTGAGCAGTACTTC	TRBV20-1	many	TRBJ2-7	TRBD2	15
CASSSQRVNTEAFF	TGTGCCAGCAGCTCCCAACGCGTGAACACTGAAGCTTTCTTT	TRBV7-8	few	TRBJ1-1	-	14
CSASLSPDSSYEQYF	TGCAGTGCTAGTTTAAGTCCGGATAGCTCCTACGAGCAGTACTTC	TRBV20-1	many	TRBJ2-7	-	15
CASSSGPVQYF	TGTGCCAGCAGTTCCGGACCGGTGCAGTATTTT	TRBV27	-	TRBJ2-3	-	11
CASSRQGIGNQPQHF	TGTGCCAGCAGTAGACAGGGGATTGGCAATCAGCCCCAGCATTTT	TRBV6-1	many	TRBJ1-5	TRBD1	15
CASSVYRDTSYEQYF	TGTGCCAGCTCAGTATACCGGGACACTTCCTACGAGCAGTACTTC	TRBV18	few	TRBJ2-7	-	15
CSVEPTSGGTDTQYF	TGCAGCGTTGAACCGACTAGCGGGGGCACAGATACGCAGTATTTT	TRBV29-1	many	TRBJ2-3	TRBD2	15
CASSSGNLAYNEQFF	TGTGCCAGCAGTTCCGGGAACCTGGCTTACAATGAGCAGTTCTTC	TRBV12-3/TRBV12-4	few	TRBJ2-1	-	15
CASSPLRLADTGELFF	TGTGCCAGCAGTCCCCTCAGACTAGCGGATACCGGGGAGCTGTTTTTT	TRBV2	many	TRBJ2-2	TRBD2	16
CASSLIWETGPNTQYF	TGTGCCAGCAGTTTAATTTGGGAGACAGGGCCAAATACGCAGTATTTT	TRBV12-3/TRBV12-4	many	TRBJ2-3	TRBD1	16
CASSTDNSGNTIYF	TGTGCCAGCAGCACAGACAACTCTGGAAACACCATATATTTT	TRBV9	many	TRBJ1-3	-	14
CASRSPGTGQYPSGQYF	TGTGCCAGCAGAAGTCCCGGGACAGGGCAATACCCGTCCGGGCAGTACTTC	TRBV2	many	TRBJ2-7	TRBD1	17
CASSQDGGLAWNEQFF	TGTGCCAGCAGCCAAGATGGAGGACTAGCGTGGAATGAGCAGTTCTTC	TRBV4-2	many	TRBJ2-1	TRBD2	16
CASSLAPPVQGTYEQYF	TGCGCCAGCAGCCTCGCTCCACCAGTACAGGGAACCTACGAGCAGTACTTC	TRBV4-1	-	TRBJ2-7	-	17
CATNRDSLGNEQFF	TGTGCCACCAACCGGGACAGTCTAGGCAATGAGCAGTTCTTC	TRBV24-1	-	TRBJ2-1	TRBD1	14
CASSFQTAGAQYF	TGTGCCAGCAGCTTCCAGACAGCGGGAGCCCAGTACTTC	TRBV7-2	many	TRBJ2-5	TRBD2	13
CASSLIAGHTGELFF	TGTGCCAGCAGTCTGATAGCGGGCCACACCGGGGAGCTGTTTTTT	TRBV12-3/TRBV12-4	many	TRBJ2-2	TRBD2	15
CAWSGVGGPYPYEQYF	TGTGCCTGGAGCGGGGTGGGCGGGCCCTACCCGTACGAGCAGTACTTC	TRBV30	few	TRBJ2-7	-	16
CASSPYTGGGYTF	TGTGCCAGCAGTCCATACACAGGAGGCGGCTACACCTTC	TRBV27	many	TRBJ1-2	-	13
CASSPTYVATQYF	TGTGCCAGCAGCCCGACTTATGTTGCGACCCAGTACTTC	TRBV12-3/TRBV12-4	many	TRBJ2-5	-	13
CASSYSGERGYTGELFF	TGTGCCAGCAGTTACTCCGGCGAGCGGGGCTACACCGGGGAGCTGTTTTTT	TRBV6-2/TRBV6-3	many	TRBJ2-2	TRBD2	17
CASSQGLAGLLSYEQYF	TGCGCCAGCAGCCAAGGACTAGCGGGTCTCCTTTCCTACGAGCAGTACTTC	TRBV4-1	few	TRBJ2-7	TRBD2	17
CSARDRRTHNQPQHF	TGCAGTGCTAGAGATCGGAGAACCCACAATCAGCCCCAGCATTTT	TRBV20-1	many	TRBJ1-5	-	15
CASSQPAGGISKNIQYF	TGCGCCAGCAGTCAACCCGCAGGGGGCATCTCCAAAAACATTCAGTACTTC	TRBV23-1	few	TRBJ2-4	TRBD1	17
CAWSPSRTGNTEAFF	TGTGCCTGGAGTCCTTCAAGGACGGGCAACACTGAAGCTTTCTTT	TRBV30	many	TRBJ1-1	-	15
CASSTRSGANVLTF	TGTGCCAGCAGCACCCGCTCTGGGGCCAACGTCCTGACTTTC	TRBV21-1	many	TRBJ2-6	-	14
CASSNTGLETQYF	TGTGCCAGCAGTAACACAGGGCTGGAGACCCAGTACTTC	TRBV12-3/TRBV12-4	many	TRBJ2-5	-	13